This entry is about one TCR beta chain. Its antigen is still unknown. The record originates from a study of shared clonotypes between healthy human individuals. Overall study context: Samples came from two female and three male donors aged 18 to 49.

Study-wide points: Genetic and exposure-history diversity was limited by the small donor number. Compared with memory subsets, naive subsets generally had larger estimated richness.

Deep-level running was used for the assay. Sequenced by immunoSEQ multiplex PCR; TCRdb stores in-frame clones only, minus some. The data hold around 1.9 million clones, with approximately 92% observed a single time. This CDR3 is built from 15 residues. V shed 4 bases and J shed 2 bases, with 15 bases lying between them. Germline V gene sequence: CDR1 SGDLS, CDR2 YYNGEE. Cells designated naive CD8 were CD45RO-negative and were positively selected for CCR7, with terminally differentiated effector memory CD45RA+ cells excluded. The sequencing input was naive CD8+ T cells from PBMCs. This clonotype was obtained from a man aged 18 to 35 in good health. Some clones in this sample may be carry-over from other donors' samples. V is TRBV9 and J is TRBJ1-2; D is ambiguous. CDR3 in amino acids: CASSTTSLPNYGYTF. Written as DNA, the CDR3 is TGTGCCAGCAGCACCACTTCCTTACCCAACTATGGCTACACCTTC. Complete variable domain (other parts from reference TRBV9 and TRBJ1-2): DSGVTQTPKHLITATGQRVTLRCSPRSGDLSVYWYQQSLDQGLQFLIQYYNGEERAKGNILERFSAQQFPDLHSELNLSSLELGDSALYFCASSTTSLPNYGYTFGSGTRLTVV.